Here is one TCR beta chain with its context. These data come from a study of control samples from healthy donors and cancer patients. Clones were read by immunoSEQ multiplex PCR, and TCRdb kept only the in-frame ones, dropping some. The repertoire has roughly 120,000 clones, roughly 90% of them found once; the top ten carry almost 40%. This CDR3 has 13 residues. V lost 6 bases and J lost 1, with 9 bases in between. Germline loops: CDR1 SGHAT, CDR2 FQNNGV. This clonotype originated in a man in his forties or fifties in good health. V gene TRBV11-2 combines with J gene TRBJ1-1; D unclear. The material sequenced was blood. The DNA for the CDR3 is TGTGCCAGCAGAGCCGTCGGGAACACTGAAGCTTTCTTT. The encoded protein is CASRAVGNTEAFF.